The clone carrying this TCR beta chain was observed a single time. This entry comes from a study of T cell changes during pregnancy in multiple sclerosis. Libraries were prepared by immunoSEQ multiplex PCR; TCRdb keeps only in-frame clonotypes and omits some of them. Of 89,000 or so clones in the sample, about nine tenths are singletons; the top ten hold about 3.8%. Germline CDR1 SEHNR, CDR2 FQNEAQ (reference sequence). The CDR3 has 13 residues. V was cut by 1 base and J by 5 bases, with 8 bases left in between. The sequence was obtained from a female donor in good health, serving as a control in a pregnancy study. Some clones in this sample may be carry-over from other donors' samples. The specimen comprised PBMCs, sampled in the first trimester of pregnancy. The chain combines TRBV7-9 with TRBJ1-1, with D unresolved. CDR3 coding DNA: TGTGCCAGCAGCTTAGGGGCAGGAACTGAAGCTTTCTTT. Translating it yields CASSLGAGTEAFF.